A single sample gave rise to the 25 T cell receptor beta chains below, sequenced in a study of shared clonotypes between healthy human individuals. Sequencing used immunoSEQ multiplex PCR; TCRdb keeps in-frame clones, though not all of them. The table records 600,000 to 750,000 clones, around 91% of them present only once. The source material was memory CD8+ T cells from PBMCs. This sample's subset: CD45RO+ cells pooled with CCR7-negative TemRA cells. Receptors originate from a man younger than 35 in good health. Some clones in this sample may be carry-over from other donors' samples.

The CDR3 nucleotides are TGTGCCAGCCAAAAAATCGGGGACTATGAAGCTTTCTTT. This encodes CASQKIGDYEAFF. The chain recombines TRBV28 with TRBJ1-1; maybe TRBD1 (5 bases). V gave up 8 bases and J gave up 7 bases, with 17 bases separating them. The CDR3 consists of 13 residues. Germline CDR1 MDHEN, CDR2 SYDVKM. Together with reference TRBV28 and TRBJ1-1, the CDR3 gives the full variable domain: DVKVTQSSRYLVKRTGEKVFLECVQDMDHENMFWYRQDPGLGLRLIYFSYDVKMKEKGDIPEGYSVSREKKERFSLILESASTNQTSMYLCASQKIGDYEAFFGQGTRLTVV.

This clone was counted once. This chain connects TRBV2 to TRBJ2-1, with 7 bases lining up with TRBD1. The CDR3 spans 15 residues. J was trimmed by 0 bases and V by 7 bases; bases with no gene match: 6. In germline, CDR1 is SNHLY, CDR2 FYNNEI. The CDR3 bases are TGTGCCAGCAACAACAGGGGAAGCTCCTACAATGAGCAGTTCTTC. This translates into CASNNRGSSYNEQFF.

This chain links TRBV5-1 with TRBJ1-1; TRBD1 agrees at 9 bases. The V segment lost 3 bases and the J segment 0 bases; nucleotides outside the gene matches: 6. The CDR3 loop spans 16 amino acids. Looked up from germline, CDR1 is SGHRS and CDR2 is YFSETQ. In DNA form, the CDR3 reads TGCGCCAGCAGCTGGGACAGGGAGTGGATGAACACTGAAGCTTTCTTT. It codes for CASSWDREWMNTEAFF.

The chain links TRBV7-9 to TRBJ1-2; 9 bases align to TRBD1. Germline assignment: CDR1 SEHNR and CDR2 FQNEAQ (reference sequence). The CDR3 has 13 amino acids. The ends lost 5 bases at V and 10 bases at J; junction bases unmatched: 8. The CDR3 nucleotides read TGTGCCAGCAGCCTGAGGACAGGGGCGTTCTACACCTTC. Residues: CASSLRTGAFYTF.

V and J are TRBV27 and TRBJ2-1; TRBD2 matches 14 bases. This CDR3 comprises 16 residues. Per germline, CDR1 MNHEY and CDR2 SMNVEV (reference sequence). The V segment lost 5 bases and the J segment 9 bases; nucleotides outside the gene matches: 9. The CDR3 nucleotides are TGTGCCAGCAGTCTTCGACTAGCGGGAGGGCGGGTTGAGCAGTTCTTC. Translation gives CASSLRLAGGRVEQFF.

The CDR3: CASSTWQASRFTDTQYF. In DNA form, the CDR3 reads TGTGCCAGCAGTACTTGGCAGGCCTCAAGATTCACAGATACGCAGTATTTT. This sequence joins TRBV27 and TRBJ2-3; D is unclear. Trimming removed 5 bases at V and 2 bases at J, with 20 bases between. The CDR3 sequence is 17 residues long. Germline CDR1 is MNHEY and CDR2 is SMNVEV (reference sequence).

This chain connects TRBV15 to TRBJ2-3; D possibly corresponds to TRBD1 (6 bases). Germline V gene sequence: CDR1 LNHNV, CDR2 YYDKDF (reference sequence). The CDR3 spans 14 residues. V was trimmed by 3 bases and J by 5 bases, leaving 12 bases between them. The CDR3 DNA sequence: TGTGCCACCAGCAGCACAGGGATTTTAGATACGCAGTATTTT. This encodes CATSSTGILDTQYF.

CDR3 sequence reads: CASSYSTGTVVYGYTF. Here the CDR3 DNA reads TGTGCCAGCAGTTACTCCACGGGGACAGTCGTCTATGGCTACACCTTC. The V and J genes are TRBV6-6 and TRBJ1-2; TRBD1 aligns across 7 bases. CDR3 length equals 16 residues. Germline loops: CDR1 MNHNY, CDR2 SVGAGI (reference sequence). V shed 0 bases and J 4 bases; nucleotides not matched to a gene: 8.

The chain recombines TRBV11-2 with TRBJ2-7; unclear D gene. The germline CDR1 and CDR2 sequences are SGHAT and FQNNGV. The V end lost 0 bases, the J end lost 2 bases, and 11 bases lay between the germline ends. CDR3 size: 15 residues. The CDR3 loop is CASSLEVTSTYEQYF. The CDR3 region has the DNA TGTGCCAGCAGCTTAGAAGTTACATCCACCTACGAGCAGTACTTC.

This chain joins TRBV19 and TRBJ1-1, with 8 bases fitting TRBD1. The CDR3 runs 15 residues. Germline values: CDR1 LNHDA, CDR2 SQIVND (reference sequence). The J segment lost 5 bases and the V segment lost 5 bases, leaving 10 bases of the junction unmatched. This CDR3 reads CASSVRGQGGTEAFF. The CDR3 DNA reads TGTGCCAGTAGTGTAAGAGGACAGGGCGGGACTGAAGCTTTCTTT.

The chain is built from TRBV19 and TRBJ2-7; the D gene could be TRBD1 or TRBD2 (5 bases each). The V end was cut by 0 bases, the J end by 0 bases, with 12 bases between. CDR1 LNHDA and CDR2 SQIVND come from the germline V gene (reference sequence). The CDR3 totals 16 residues. The CDR3 DNA sequence: TGTGCCAGTAGTATAGATCGGGAAGACAGCTCCTACGAGCAGTACTTC. Protein product: CASSIDREDSSYEQYF. The full variable domain, completed using reference TRBV19 and TRBJ2-7, is DGGITQSPKYLFRKEGQNVTLSCEQNLNHDAMYWYRQDPGQGLRLIYYSQIVNDFQKGDIAEGYSVSREKKESFPLTVTSAQKNPTAFYLCASSIDREDSSYEQYFGPGTRLTVT.

V and J are TRBV27 and TRBJ1-4, with D perhaps TRBD1 (6 bases). Germline lookup yields CDR1 MNHEY and CDR2 SMNVEV (reference sequence). This CDR3 comprises 17 residues. V was shortened by 0 bases and J by 8 bases, with 19 bases between the two germline ends. CDR3 residues: CASSLSITGNALEKLFF. The DNA of the CDR3 is TGTGCCAGCAGTTTATCGATCACAGGGAACGCGTTGGAAAAACTGTTTTTT.

The J gene is TRBJ2-5, the V gene TRBV27; D possibly corresponds to TRBD2 (5 bases). V was trimmed by 6 bases and J by 0 bases, leaving 8 bases between them. Germline loops: CDR1 MNHEY, CDR2 SMNVEV (reference sequence). The CDR3 is made up of 13 amino acids. CDR3 DNA sequence: TGTGCCAGCAGACTACTAGACCAAGAGACCCAGTACTTC. Protein sequence: CASRLLDQETQYF.

The chain joins TRBV10-3 to TRBJ2-1, with D possibly being TRBD1 or TRBD2 (7 bases each). Germline loops: CDR1 ENHRY, CDR2 SYGVKD. V lost 7 bases and J 7 bases, leaving 14 bases between the germline ends. The CDR3 contains 13 residues. CDR3 in amino acids: CAITQGGLNEQFF. The CDR3, as DNA: TGTGCCATCACCCAGGGGGGGCTGAATGAGCAGTTCTTC.

The chain carries TRBV4-3 and TRBJ2-5; the match to TRBD2 covers 10 bases. V trimming: 1 base; J trimming: 5 bases; junction bases outside the gene matches: 7. Germline CDR1 is LGHNA and CDR2 is YSLEER. The CDR3 has 16 residues. CDR3 nucleotides: TGCGCCAGCAGCCAAGGGGAGCGGGAGGGATGGGAGACCCAGTACTTC. Its protein is CASSQGEREGWETQYF.

The table lists this clone with a few counts. The chain has TRBV13 and TRBJ2-7; D assignment may be TRBD1 or TRBD2 (5 bases each). From germline, CDR1 is PRHDT and CDR2 FYEKMQ (reference sequence). Trimming removed 5 bases from V and 2 bases from J, with 16 bases in between. This CDR3 is built from 15 residues. This CDR3 is CASSRRRDHPYEQYF. The DNA for the CDR3 is TGTGCCAGCAGCCGACGTCGGGACCATCCCTACGAGCAGTACTTC.

The chain recombines TRBV7-2 with TRBJ2-2; D unclear. Trimming removed 3 bases from V and 6 bases from J, with 14 bases in between. CDR1 and CDR2 (germline): SGHTA, FQGNSA. The CDR3 has 15 residues. This CDR3 is CASSLGWRYAGELFF. The DNA for the CDR3 is TGTGCCAGCAGCTTGGGTTGGCGGTACGCCGGGGAGCTGTTTTTT.

The J gene is TRBJ2-7, the V gene TRBV28, with 9 bases that match TRBD1. Trimming at V came to 2 bases and at J to 1 base, leaving 9 bases not matched to a gene. This CDR3 spans 17 amino acids. The germline gives CDR1 MDHEN, CDR2 SYDVKM. The CDR3 loop reads CASSLPLSGTGSYEQYF. In nucleotides, the CDR3 is TGTGCCAGCAGTTTACCTTTATCCGGGACAGGGTCCTACGAGCAGTACTTC.

The chain has TRBV19 and TRBJ1-1; 7 bases map to TRBD1. Germline trimming cut 4 bases from V and 5 bases from J; bases unmatched to any gene: 7. Germline V lookup: CDR1 LNHDA, CDR2 SQIVND (reference sequence). The length of the CDR3 is 14 residues. DNA for the CDR3: TGTGCCAGTAGTACCCCGACAGGGCCAACTGAAGCTTTCTTT. Translated, it gives CASSTPTGPTEAFF.

The gene calls are TRBV5-1 and TRBJ2-1; no firm D call. Trimming took off 4 bases at V and 6 bases at J, with 14 bases between the two ends. The CDR3 is 14 residues long. Germline CDR1 is SGHRS and CDR2 is YFSETQ. The CDR3 loop is CASSPVYSGNEQFF. DNA of the CDR3: TGCGCCAGCAGCCCGGTTTATTCGGGCAATGAGCAGTTCTTC.

The J gene is TRBJ2-5, the V gene TRBV6-1; perhaps TRBD2 as D (7 bases). The DNA end is more similar to TRBJ2-7, so the J call may be wrong. Germline V gene lookup returns CDR1 MNHNS and CDR2 SASEGT. The length of the CDR3 is 15 residues. The CDR3 loop reads CASSEGMGGHYEQYF. CDR3 nucleotides: TGTGCCAGCAGTGAGGGGATGGGGGGGCACTACGAGCAGTACTTC.

The chain links TRBV7-9 to TRBJ2-7, with a tentative D call TRBD2 (6 bases). The germline V gene has CDR1 SEHNR and CDR2 FQNEAQ (reference sequence). CDR3 length: 12 amino acids. The V end lost 8 bases, the J end lost 2 bases, and 10 bases lay between the germline ends. For the CDR3, the DNA is TGTGCCAGCCGCACGGGAGCCTACGAGCAGTACTTC. Amino acid sequence: CASRTGAYEQYF.

The genes are TRBV5-5 and TRBJ2-3, with 10 bases that match TRBD2. The germline V gene encodes CDR1 SGHKS and CDR2 YYEKEE (reference sequence). This CDR3 contains 15 residues. The trim removed 3 bases at V and 3 bases at J, leaving 4 bases unmatched. CDR3 coding DNA: TGTGCCAGCAGCTCAATAGCGGGAGGTACAGATACGCAGTATTTT. The encoded protein is CASSSIAGGTDTQYF.

On this clone: At one end the junction does not follow the germline gene, possibly because of a read error. The chain's CDR3 is CASSYPDRAYEQYF. As DNA, the CDR3 is TGTGCCAGCAGTTACCCGGACAGAGCCTATGAGCAGTACTTC. The chain has TRBV6-5 and TRBJ2-7; perhaps TRBD1 as D (6 bases). CDR1 and CDR2 from the germline V gene are MNHEY and SVGAGI. The CDR3 has 14 amino acids.

The V and J genes are TRBV7-2 and TRBJ1-2; a weak D match, TRBD1 (5 bases). CDR1 and CDR2 (germline): SGHTA, FQGNSA. The CDR3 runs to 15 residues. V gave up 4 bases and J gave up 8 bases, with 20 bases separating them. The CDR3 region has the DNA TGTGCCAGCAGCTCGACCCTCGAGGGGAAGTACGGCTACACCTTC. Its translation: CASSSTLEGKYGYTF.